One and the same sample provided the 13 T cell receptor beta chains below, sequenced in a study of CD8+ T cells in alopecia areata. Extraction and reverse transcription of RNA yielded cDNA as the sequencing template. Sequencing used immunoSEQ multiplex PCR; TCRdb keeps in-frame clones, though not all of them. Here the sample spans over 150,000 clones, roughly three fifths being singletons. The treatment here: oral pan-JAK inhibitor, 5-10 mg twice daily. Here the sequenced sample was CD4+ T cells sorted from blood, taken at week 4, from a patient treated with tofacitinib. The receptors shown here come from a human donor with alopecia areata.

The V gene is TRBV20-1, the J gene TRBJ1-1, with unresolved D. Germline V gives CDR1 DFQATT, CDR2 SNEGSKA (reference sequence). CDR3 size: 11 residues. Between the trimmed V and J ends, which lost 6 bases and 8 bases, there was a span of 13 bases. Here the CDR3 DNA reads TGCAGTGCCCTGAGCGGCTTGGAAGCTTTCTTT. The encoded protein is CSALSGLEAFF.

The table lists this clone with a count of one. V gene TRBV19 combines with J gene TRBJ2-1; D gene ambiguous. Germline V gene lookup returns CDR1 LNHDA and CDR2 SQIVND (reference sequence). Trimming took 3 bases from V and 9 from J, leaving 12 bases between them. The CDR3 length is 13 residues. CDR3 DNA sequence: TGTGCCAGTAGTATTCTAGAAGGCGGTGAGCAGTTCTTC. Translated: CASSILEGGEQFF.

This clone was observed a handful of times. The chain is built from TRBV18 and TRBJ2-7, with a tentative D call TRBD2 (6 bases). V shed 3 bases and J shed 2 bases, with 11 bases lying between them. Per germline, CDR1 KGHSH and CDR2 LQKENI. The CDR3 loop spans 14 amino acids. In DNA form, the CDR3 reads TGTGCCAGCTCACCGGCGGGACCGGCCTACGAGCAGTACTTC. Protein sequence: CASSPAGPAYEQYF.

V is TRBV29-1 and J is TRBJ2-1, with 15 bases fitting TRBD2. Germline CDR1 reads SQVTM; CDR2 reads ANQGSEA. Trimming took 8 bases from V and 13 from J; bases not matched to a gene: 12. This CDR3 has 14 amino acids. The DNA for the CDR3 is TGCAGCTACTCACCGGGACTAGCGGGAGGTAGCCAGTTCTTC. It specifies CSYSPGLAGGSQFF.

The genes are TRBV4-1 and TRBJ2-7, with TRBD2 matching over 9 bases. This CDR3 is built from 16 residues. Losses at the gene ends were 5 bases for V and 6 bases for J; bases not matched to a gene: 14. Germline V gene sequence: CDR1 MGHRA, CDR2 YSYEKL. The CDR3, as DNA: TGCGCCAGCAGCGCCACTTATGGCGGGAGGGCCCTCGAGCAGTACTTC. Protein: CASSATYGGRALEQYF.

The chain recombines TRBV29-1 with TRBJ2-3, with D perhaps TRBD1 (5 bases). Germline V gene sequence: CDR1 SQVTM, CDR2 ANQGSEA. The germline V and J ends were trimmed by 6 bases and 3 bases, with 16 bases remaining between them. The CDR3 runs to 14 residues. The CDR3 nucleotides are TGCAGCGTAGACTGGACATCCACGACAGATACGCAGTATTTT. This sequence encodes CSVDWTSTTDTQYF.

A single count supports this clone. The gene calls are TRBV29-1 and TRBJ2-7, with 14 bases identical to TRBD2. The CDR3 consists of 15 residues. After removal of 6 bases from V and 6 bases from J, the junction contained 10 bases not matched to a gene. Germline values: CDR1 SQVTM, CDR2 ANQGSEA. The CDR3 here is CSVGPGLAGVSEQYF. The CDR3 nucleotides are TGCAGCGTGGGGCCGGGACTAGCGGGAGTAAGCGAGCAGTACTTC.

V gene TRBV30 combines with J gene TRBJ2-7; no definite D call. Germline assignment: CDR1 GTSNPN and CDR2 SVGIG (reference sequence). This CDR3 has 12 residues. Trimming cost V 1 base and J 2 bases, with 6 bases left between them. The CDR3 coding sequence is TGTGCCTGGAGTGCAGACCCCTACGAGCAGTACTTC. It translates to CAWSADPYEQYF. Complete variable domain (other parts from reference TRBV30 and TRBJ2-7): SQTIHQWPATLVQPVGSPLSLECTVEGTSNPNLYWYRQAAGRGLQLLFYSVGIGQISSEVPQNLSASRPQDRQFILSSKKLLLSDSGFYLCAWSADPYEQYFGPGTRLTVT.

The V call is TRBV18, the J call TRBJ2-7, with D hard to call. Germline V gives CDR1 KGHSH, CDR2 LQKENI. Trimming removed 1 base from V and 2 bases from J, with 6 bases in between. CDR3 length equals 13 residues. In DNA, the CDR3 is TGTGCCAGCTCACCACGTGCACCCTACGAGCAGTACTTC. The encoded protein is CASSPRAPYEQYF.

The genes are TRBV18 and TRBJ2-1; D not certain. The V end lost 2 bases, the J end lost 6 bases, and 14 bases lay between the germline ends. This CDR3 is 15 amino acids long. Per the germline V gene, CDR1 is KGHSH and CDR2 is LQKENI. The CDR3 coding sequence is TGTGCCAGCTCACCAGCCTCCGTTGTGTCCAATGAGCAGTTCTTC. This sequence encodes CASSPASVVSNEQFF.

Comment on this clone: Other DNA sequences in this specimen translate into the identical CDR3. This chain's CDR3 is CASSLLGNTEAFF. The CDR3 coding sequence is TGTGCCAGCAGCTTGCTGGGGAACACTGAAGCTTTCTTT. The chain uses TRBV5-6 and TRBJ1-1; D remains ambiguous. The CDR3 extends over 13 amino acids. Per the germline V gene, CDR1 is SGHDT and CDR2 is YYEEEE. The V end was cut by 1 base, the J end by 1 base, with 5 bases between.

CDR3 residues: CASSYSTSTDTQYF. CDR3 sequence (DNA): TGTGCCAGCAGTTACTCGACCAGCACAGATACGCAGTATTTT. The J gene is TRBJ2-3, the V gene TRBV6-5, with D uncertain. Per the germline V gene, CDR1 is MNHEY and CDR2 is SVGAGI. This CDR3 is 14 amino acids long. The ends were cut back, 0 bases at V and 0 bases at J, with 4 bases in the middle.

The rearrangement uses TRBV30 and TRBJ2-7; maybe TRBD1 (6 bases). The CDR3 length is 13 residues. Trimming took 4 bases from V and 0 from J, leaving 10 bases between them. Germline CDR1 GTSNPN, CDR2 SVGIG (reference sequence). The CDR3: CAWKQGSSYEQYF. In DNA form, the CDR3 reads TGTGCCTGGAAACAGGGTTCCTCCTACGAGCAGTACTTC.